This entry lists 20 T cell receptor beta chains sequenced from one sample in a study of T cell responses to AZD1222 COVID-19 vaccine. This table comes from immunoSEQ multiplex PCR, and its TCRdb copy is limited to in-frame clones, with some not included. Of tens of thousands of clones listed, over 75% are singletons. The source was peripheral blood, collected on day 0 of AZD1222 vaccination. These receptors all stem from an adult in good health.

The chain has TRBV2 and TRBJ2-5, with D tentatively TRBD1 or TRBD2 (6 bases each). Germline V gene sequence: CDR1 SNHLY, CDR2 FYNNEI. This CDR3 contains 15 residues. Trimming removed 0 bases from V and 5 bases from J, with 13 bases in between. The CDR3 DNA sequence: TGTGCCAGCAGTGAAGCGCTTCCGGGGGCTGAGACCCAGTACTTC. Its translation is CASSEALPGAETQYF.

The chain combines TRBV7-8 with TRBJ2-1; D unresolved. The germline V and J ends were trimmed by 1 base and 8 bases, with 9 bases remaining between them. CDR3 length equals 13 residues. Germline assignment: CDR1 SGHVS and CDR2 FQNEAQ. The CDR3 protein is CASSLERSDEQFF. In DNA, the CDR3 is TGTGCCAGCAGCTTAGAGAGGAGCGATGAGCAGTTCTTC.

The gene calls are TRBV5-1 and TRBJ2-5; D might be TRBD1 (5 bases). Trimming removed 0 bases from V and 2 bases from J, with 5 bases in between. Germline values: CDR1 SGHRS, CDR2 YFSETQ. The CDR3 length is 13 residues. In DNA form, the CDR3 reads TGCGCCAGCAGCTTGGGGACACAAGAGACCCAGTACTTC. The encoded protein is CASSLGTQETQYF.

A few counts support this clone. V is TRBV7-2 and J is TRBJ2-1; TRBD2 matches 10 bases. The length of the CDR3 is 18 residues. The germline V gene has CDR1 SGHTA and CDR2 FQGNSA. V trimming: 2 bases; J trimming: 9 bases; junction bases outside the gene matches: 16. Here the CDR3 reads CASSLSRITAGGQSEQFF. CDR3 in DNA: TGTGCCAGCAGCTTATCCCGGATAACAGCGGGGGGGCAAAGTGAGCAGTTCTTC.

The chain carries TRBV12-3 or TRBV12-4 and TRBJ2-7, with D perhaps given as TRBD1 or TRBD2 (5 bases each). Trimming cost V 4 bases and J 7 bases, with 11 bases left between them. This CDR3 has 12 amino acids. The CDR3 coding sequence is TGTGCCAGCAGTTCCGGGACGAGGGAGCAGTACTTC. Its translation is CASSSGTREQYF.

CDR3: CASSFDRGDGYTF. The CDR3 DNA reads as TGTGCCAGCAGCTTCGACAGGGGAGATGGCTACACCTTC. The rearrangement uses TRBV7-2 and TRBJ1-2, with 8 bases aligning to TRBD1. Germline V gives CDR1 SGHTA, CDR2 FQGNSA. CDR3 length: 13 residues. The trim removed 3 bases at V and 6 bases at J, leaving 3 bases unmatched.

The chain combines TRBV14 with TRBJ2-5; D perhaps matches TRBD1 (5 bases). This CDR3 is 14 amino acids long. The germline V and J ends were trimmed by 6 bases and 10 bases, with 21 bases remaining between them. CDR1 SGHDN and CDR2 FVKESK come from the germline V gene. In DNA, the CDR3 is TGTGCCAGCAGTTTCGGACACCGGTATTGGAGCCAGTACTTC. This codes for CASSFGHRYWSQYF.

CDR3 sequence: CASSKDNGAYEQYF. The CDR3 nucleotides read TGTGCCAGTAGTAAGGACAATGGAGCCTACGAGCAGTACTTC. The rearrangement joins TRBV19 to TRBJ2-7; TRBD1 might be the D (5 bases). V lost 4 bases and J 2 bases, leaving 12 bases between the germline ends. This CDR3 contains 14 residues. Germline CDR1 reads LNHDA; CDR2 reads SQIVND (reference sequence).

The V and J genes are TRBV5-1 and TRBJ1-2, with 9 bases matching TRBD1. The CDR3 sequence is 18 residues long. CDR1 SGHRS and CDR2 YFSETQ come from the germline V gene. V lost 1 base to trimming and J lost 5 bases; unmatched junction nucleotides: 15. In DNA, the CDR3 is TGCGCCAGCAGCTTGAGGGGAGGTCCGGGACAGGGTCTTTATGGCTACACCTTC. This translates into CASSLRGGPGQGLYGYTF.

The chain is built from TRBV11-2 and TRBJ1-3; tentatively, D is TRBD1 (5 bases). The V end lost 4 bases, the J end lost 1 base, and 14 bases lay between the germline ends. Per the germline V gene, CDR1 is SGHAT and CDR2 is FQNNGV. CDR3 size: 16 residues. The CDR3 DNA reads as TGTGCCAGCAGCTGGGGGGGGTCCGGGTCTGGAAACACCATATATTTT. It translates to CASSWGGSGSGNTIYF.

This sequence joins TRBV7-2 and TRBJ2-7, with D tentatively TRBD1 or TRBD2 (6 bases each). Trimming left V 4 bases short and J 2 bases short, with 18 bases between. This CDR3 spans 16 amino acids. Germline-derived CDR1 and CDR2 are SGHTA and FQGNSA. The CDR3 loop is CASSSLGGLSPYEQYF. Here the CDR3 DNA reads TGTGCCAGCAGCTCCCTAGGGGGGCTCTCCCCCTACGAGCAGTACTTC.

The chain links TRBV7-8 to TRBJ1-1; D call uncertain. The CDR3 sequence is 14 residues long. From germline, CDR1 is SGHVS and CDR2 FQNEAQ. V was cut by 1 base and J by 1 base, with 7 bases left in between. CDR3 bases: TGTGCCAGCAGCTTAGGGATGTCGAACACTGAAGCTTTCTTT. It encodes CASSLGMSNTEAFF.

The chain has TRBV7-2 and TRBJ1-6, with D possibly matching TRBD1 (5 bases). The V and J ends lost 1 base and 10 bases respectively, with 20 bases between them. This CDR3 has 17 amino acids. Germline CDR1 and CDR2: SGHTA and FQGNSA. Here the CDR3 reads CASSLERGSLGNSPLHF. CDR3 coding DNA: TGTGCCAGCAGCTTAGAGAGGGGATCCCTGGGCAACTCACCCCTCCACTTT.

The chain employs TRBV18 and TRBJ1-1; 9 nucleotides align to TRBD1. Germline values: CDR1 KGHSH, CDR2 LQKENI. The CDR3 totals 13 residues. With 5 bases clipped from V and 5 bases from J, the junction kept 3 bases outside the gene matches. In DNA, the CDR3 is TGTGCCAGCTCAATGGACAGGGGAACTGAAGCTTTCTTT. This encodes CASSMDRGTEAFF.

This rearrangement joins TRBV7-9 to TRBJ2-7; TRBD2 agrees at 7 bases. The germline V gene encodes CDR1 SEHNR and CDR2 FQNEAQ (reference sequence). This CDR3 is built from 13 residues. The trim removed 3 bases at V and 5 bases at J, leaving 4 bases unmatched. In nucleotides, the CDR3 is TGTGCCAGCAGCTTCGCGGGAGCGGACGAGCAGTACTTC. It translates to CASSFAGADEQYF. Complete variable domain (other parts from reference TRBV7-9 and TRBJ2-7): DTGVSQNPRHKITKRGQNVTFRCDPISEHNRLYWYRQTLGQGPEFLTYFQNEAQLEKSRLLSDRFSAERPKGSFSTLEIQRTEQGDSAMYLCASSFAGADEQYFGPGTRLTVT.

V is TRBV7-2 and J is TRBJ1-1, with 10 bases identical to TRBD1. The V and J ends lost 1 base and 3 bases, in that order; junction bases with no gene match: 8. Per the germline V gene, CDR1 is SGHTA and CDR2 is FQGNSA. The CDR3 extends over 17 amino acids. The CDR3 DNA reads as TGTGCCAGCAGCTTAGGAGACAGGGGGCGCCGGGACACTGAAGCTTTCTTT. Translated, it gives CASSLGDRGRRDTEAFF.

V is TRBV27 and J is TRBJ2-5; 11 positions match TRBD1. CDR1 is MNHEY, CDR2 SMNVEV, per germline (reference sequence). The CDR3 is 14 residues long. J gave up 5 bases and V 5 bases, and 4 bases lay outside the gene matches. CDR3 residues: CASSPGTGGETQYF. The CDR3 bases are TGTGCCAGCAGTCCGGGGACAGGGGGGGAGACCCAGTACTTC.

The CDR3 coding sequence is TGTGCCAGCAGCGAATACAGCCAAGAGACCCAGTACTTC. Translation gives CASSEYSQETQYF. The chain couples TRBV9 to TRBJ2-5; D gene uncertain. The V end lost 3 bases, the J end lost 1 base, and 7 bases lay between the germline ends. Germline lookup yields CDR1 SGDLS and CDR2 YYNGEE. The CDR3 covers 13 residues.

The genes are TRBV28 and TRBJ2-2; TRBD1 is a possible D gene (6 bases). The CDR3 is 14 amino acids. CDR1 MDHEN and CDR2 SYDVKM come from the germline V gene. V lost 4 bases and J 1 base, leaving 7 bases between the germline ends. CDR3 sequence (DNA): TGTGCCAGCAGTTCACAGGGGAACACCGGGGAGCTGTTTTTT. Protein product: CASSSQGNTGELFF.

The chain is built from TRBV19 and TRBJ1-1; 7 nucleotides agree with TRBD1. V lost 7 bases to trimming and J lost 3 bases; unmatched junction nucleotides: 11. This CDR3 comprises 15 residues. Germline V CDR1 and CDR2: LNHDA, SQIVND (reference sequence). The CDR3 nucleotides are TGTGCCAGTACCACAGACAGGGCTTCCCACACTGAAGCTTTCTTT. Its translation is CASTTDRASHTEAFF.